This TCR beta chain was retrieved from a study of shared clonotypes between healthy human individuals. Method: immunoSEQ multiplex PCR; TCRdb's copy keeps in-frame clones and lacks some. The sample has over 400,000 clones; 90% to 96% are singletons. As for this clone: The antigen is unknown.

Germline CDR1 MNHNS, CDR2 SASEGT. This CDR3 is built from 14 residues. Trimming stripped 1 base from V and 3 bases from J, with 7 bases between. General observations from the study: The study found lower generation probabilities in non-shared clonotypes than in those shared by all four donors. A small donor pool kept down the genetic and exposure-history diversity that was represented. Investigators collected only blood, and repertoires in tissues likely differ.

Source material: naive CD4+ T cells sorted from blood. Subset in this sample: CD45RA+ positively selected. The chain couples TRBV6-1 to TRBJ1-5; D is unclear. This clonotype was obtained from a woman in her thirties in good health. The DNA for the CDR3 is TGTGCCAGCAGTGAAGTGGGCTCCAATCAGCCCCAGCATTTT. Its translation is CASSEVGSNQPQHF.